What follows are 27 T cell receptor beta chains derived from one specimen sequenced in a study of blood T cell repertoires in COVID-19. The assay was immunoSEQ multiplex PCR, and TCRdb's table has in-frame clones only and misses some. The sample carries 70,000 to 90,000 clones, 78% recorded once. The material sequenced was peripheral blood. The receptors originated from a human donor in a cohort sampled during active COVID-19.

This chain uses TRBV5-4 with TRBJ1-1, with D perhaps TRBD1 (5 bases). V lost 0 bases to trimming and J lost 3 bases, with 12 bases between them. This CDR3 has 15 residues. In germline, CDR1 is SGHNT, CDR2 YYREEE (reference sequence). CDR3 sequence (DNA): TGTGCCAGCAGCTTGGAACCCCGCAGGGACACTGAAGCTTTCTTT. Translation gives CASSLEPRRDTEAFF.

The V call is TRBV29-1, the J call TRBJ2-3; the D gene is possibly TRBD1 (6 bases). The germline V gene encodes CDR1 SQVTM and CDR2 ANQGSEA. V shed 5 bases and J shed 0 bases, with 12 bases lying between them. The CDR3 loop spans 14 amino acids. The CDR3 sequence is CSVTGTVSTDTQYF. In DNA form, the CDR3 reads TGCAGCGTTACAGGGACCGTTAGCACAGATACGCAGTATTTT.

The V gene is TRBV6-1, the J gene TRBJ1-5, with 7 bases identical to TRBD1. Germline-derived CDR1 and CDR2 are MNHNS and SASEGT. Unmatched junction bases numbered 12, after V lost 4 bases and J lost 6 bases. This CDR3 is 16 amino acids long. CDR3 DNA: TGTGCCAGCAGTGGGGAACAGGGGCCGGGGAGTCAGCCCCAGCATTTT. As protein: CASSGEQGPGSQPQHF.

V is TRBV12-5 and J is TRBJ1-6, with TRBD1 matching 8 bases. In germline, CDR1 is LGHNT, CDR2 FRNRAP. CDR3 length: 17 residues. The V segment lost 7 bases and the J segment 2 bases; nucleotides outside the gene matches: 10. CDR3 sequence (DNA): TGTGCTAGTGTTTCCTGTAAGGACAGGGCCTATAATTCACCCCTCCACTTT. It codes for CASVSCKDRAYNSPLHF.

The rearrangement links TRBV12-3 or TRBV12-4 to TRBJ1-2; TRBD1 matches at 8 bases. J was trimmed by 3 bases and V by 6 bases; bases with no gene match: 3. CDR3 length: 13 amino acids. CDR3 in amino acids: CASRQTGDYGYTF. The CDR3 DNA reads TGTGCCAGCAGGCAGACAGGGGACTATGGCTACACCTTC.

The J gene is TRBJ2-7, the V gene TRBV28; 10 bases are a match to TRBD2. CDR1 MDHEN and CDR2 SYDVKM come from the germline V gene. There are 15 residues in the CDR3. Trimming removed 2 bases from V and 2 bases from J; junction bases left unmatched: 3. CDR3: CASSLSTSGAYEQYV. DNA of the CDR3: TGTGCCAGCAGTTTAAGTACTAGCGGGGCCTACGAGCAGTACGTC.

The chain links TRBV15 to TRBJ2-5; the match to TRBD2 covers 11 bases. Germline V lookup: CDR1 LNHNV, CDR2 YYDKDF (reference sequence). This CDR3 contains 16 residues. V dropped 1 base and J dropped 5; count of bases not matched to a gene: 6. For the CDR3, the DNA is TGTGCCACCAGCAGAGTCCTAGCGGGGGGAGGGGAGACCCAGTACTTC. This sequence encodes CATSRVLAGGGETQYF.

This clone was counted between two and nine times. V gene TRBV11-2 combines with J gene TRBJ1-6; D is undetermined. Between the trimmed V and J ends, which lost 3 bases and 0 bases, there was a span of 6 bases. The germline gives CDR1 SGHAT, CDR2 FQNNGV. The CDR3 has 15 amino acids. The CDR3 spells CASSLGSSYNSPLHF. The CDR3 DNA sequence: TGTGCCAGCAGCTTGGGGAGCTCCTATAATTCACCCCTCCACTTT.

The chain is built from TRBV19 and TRBJ1-1, with no clear D. Germline V lookup: CDR1 LNHDA, CDR2 SQIVND (reference sequence). V was trimmed by 1 base and J by 3 bases, leaving 6 bases between them. There are 13 residues in the CDR3. The CDR3 nucleotides are TGTGCCAGTAGTATAGGCGGATACACTGAAGCTTTCTTT. This translates into CASSIGGYTEAFF.

This clone appeared many times. The chain joins TRBV7-9 to TRBJ2-2, with TRBD2 as a possible D gene (6 bases). The CDR3 has 15 residues. V was shortened by 4 bases and J by 1 base, with 10 bases between the two germline ends. Germline V gene lookup returns CDR1 SEHNR and CDR2 FQNEAQ (reference sequence). The CDR3 bases are TGTGCCAGCAGCTCATTCGGGGGGAACACCGGGGAGCTGTTTTTT. Its protein is CASSSFGGNTGELFF.

This clone was seen a single time. V usage is TRBV5-6 and J usage is TRBJ1-5; 10 bases align to TRBD1. J was trimmed by 6 bases and V by 4 bases; bases with no gene match: 7. CDR1 SGHDT and CDR2 YYEEEE come from the germline V gene. This CDR3 region has 15 residues. This CDR3 is CASSRDRGRGQPQHF. The CDR3 coding sequence is TGTGCCAGCAGCAGGGACAGGGGAAGGGGTCAGCCCCAGCATTTT.

The chain carries TRBV12-3 or TRBV12-4 and TRBJ1-5, with D uncertain. The CDR3 totals 12 residues. V was trimmed by 6 bases and J by 3 bases, leaving 6 bases between them. CDR3 residues: CASRRSNQPQHF. As DNA, the CDR3 is TGTGCCAGCAGACGGTCCAATCAGCCCCAGCATTTT.

On this clone: Germline and junction disagree at one end, which may indicate a read error. The V gene is TRBV4-3, the J gene TRBJ2-1, with D possibly TRBD2 on 7 matching bases. Looked up from germline, CDR1 is LGHNA and CDR2 is YSLEER. The CDR3 is 16 residues long. CDR3: CASSQDVTGGYDEQFF. Written as DNA, the CDR3 is TGCGCCAGCAGCCAAGATGTAACGGGGGGCTACGATGAGCAGTTCTTC.

The chain links TRBV29-1 to TRBJ2-5; D call uncertain. Per the germline V gene, CDR1 is SQVTM and CDR2 is ANQGSEA. The V end lost 5 bases, the J end lost 4 bases, and 14 bases lay between the germline ends. This CDR3 has 13 amino acids. The CDR3 sequence: CSVPPPNGETQYF. As DNA, the CDR3 is TGCAGCGTTCCTCCGCCAAACGGAGAGACCCAGTACTTC.

Comment on this clone: Within the sample, other DNA sequences also encode this same CDR3. This chain joins TRBV10-3 and TRBJ1-1; 8 nucleotides agree with TRBD1. Germline lookup yields CDR1 ENHRY and CDR2 SYGVKD. V shed 2 bases and J 4 bases; nucleotides not matched to a gene: 6. CDR3 length: 15 residues. This CDR3 is CAISEPGQGGTEAFF. The CDR3 nucleotides are TGTGCCATCAGTGAGCCCGGACAGGGCGGCACTGAAGCTTTCTTT.

This chain connects TRBV6-6 to TRBJ2-1; 7 bases align to TRBD1. There are 15 residues in the CDR3. Germline V lookup: CDR1 MNHNY, CDR2 SVGAGI (reference sequence). J was trimmed by 10 bases and V by 6 bases; bases with no gene match: 15. As DNA, the CDR3 is TGTGCCAGCAGCGTCCTAGGACAGGAACCTATCGAGCAGTTCTTC. Residues: CASSVLGQEPIEQFF.

The rearrangement joins TRBV6-5 to TRBJ1-4, with D possibly being TRBD1 (5 bases). The CDR3 is made up of 14 amino acids. Trimming pared 8 bases from V and 1 base from J, leaving 11 bases between. Germline V gives CDR1 MNHEY, CDR2 SVGAGI. The CDR3 reads CASAGGETNEKLFF. CDR3 nucleotide sequence: TGTGCCAGCGCGGGGGGGGAAACTAATGAAAAACTGTTTTTT.

The V call is TRBV19, the J call TRBJ1-1; TRBD1 aligns across 10 bases. From germline, CDR1 is LNHDA and CDR2 SQIVND (reference sequence). CDR3 length: 16 amino acids. Trimming cost V 5 bases and J 5 bases; bases outside gene matches: 11. The CDR3 is CASSEHRQGAQTEAFF. CDR3 coding DNA: TGTGCCAGTAGTGAACATCGACAGGGGGCGCAGACTGAAGCTTTCTTT.

Written as DNA, the CDR3 is TGCGCCAGCATCCCAGGTAGCAATCAGCCCCAGCATTTT. Its protein is CASIPGSNQPQHF. The chain employs TRBV10-2 and TRBJ1-5; D gene ambiguous. CDR1 and CDR2 from the germline V gene are WSHSY and SAAADI. V was trimmed by 7 bases and J by 0 bases, leaving 7 bases between them. The CDR3 length is 13 residues.

The rearrangement joins TRBV5-4 to TRBJ1-1, with D possibly being TRBD1 (5 bases). CDR1 SGHNT and CDR2 YYREEE come from the germline V gene (reference sequence). The CDR3 has 13 amino acids. With 0 bases removed from V and 8 bases from J, the gap between germline ends came to 11 bases. CDR3 coding DNA: TGTGCCAGCAGCTTGGTGAGGGAGGGGGAAGCTTTCTTT. Translated, it gives CASSLVREGEAFF.

V usage is TRBV30 and J usage is TRBJ2-3; 8 bases map to TRBD2. The CDR3 is 14 residues long. The ends lost 5 bases at V and 1 base at J; junction bases unmatched: 5. CDR1 is GTSNPN and CDR2 is SVGIG in the germline V gene (reference sequence). The CDR3 region is CAWRAGVGTDTQYF. The CDR3 region has the DNA TGTGCCTGGCGAGCGGGAGTCGGCACAGATACGCAGTATTTT.

The chain has TRBV10-3 and TRBJ1-5, with 10 nucleotides matching TRBD1. This CDR3 spans 16 amino acids. Germline trimming cut 2 bases from V and 11 bases from J; bases unmatched to any gene: 12. CDR1 and CDR2 from the germline V gene are ENHRY and SYGVKD. The CDR3 DNA reads TGTGCCATCAGTGAGCCCCGGGACAGGGGCCGTGTGGCCCAGCATTTT. As protein: CAISEPRDRGRVAQHF.

The chain recombines TRBV12-5 with TRBJ1-1; 8 positions agree with TRBD1. This CDR3 spans 16 amino acids. V dropped 2 bases and J dropped 3; count of bases not matched to a gene: 8. CDR1 is LGHNT, CDR2 FRNRAP, per germline. The DNA for the CDR3 is TGTGCTAGTGGTTTGAGATACAGGGGGTTCGACACTGAAGCTTTCTTT. Amino acid sequence: CASGLRYRGFDTEAFF.

The rearrangement uses TRBV19 and TRBJ1-3; D unclear. The V end was cut by 7 bases, the J end by 2 bases, with 15 bases between. Germline CDR1 reads LNHDA; CDR2 reads SQIVND (reference sequence). The CDR3 has 15 residues. CDR3 bases: TGTGCCAGTACCGTCCCTCGGGTCACTGGAAACACCATATATTTT. Amino acids: CASTVPRVTGNTIYF.

The chain has TRBV5-5 and TRBJ1-5; possible D gene TRBD1, 6 bases. The CDR3 runs to 16 residues. Germline CDR1 SGHKS, CDR2 YYEKEE (reference sequence). The ends were cut back, 1 base at V and 3 bases at J, with 14 bases in the middle. The CDR3 nucleotides are TGTGCCAGCAGCTTGACTCCAGGGGCCCCCAATCAGCCCCAGCATTTT. Translating it yields CASSLTPGAPNQPQHF.

This chain connects TRBV5-1 to TRBJ2-7, with 12 bases aligning to TRBD1. V lost 2 bases, J lost 3 bases, and 3 bases stayed unmatched. There are 15 residues in the CDR3. Germline CDR1 SGHRS, CDR2 YFSETQ. The CDR3 reads CASSLGTGGVYEQYF. CDR3 coding DNA: TGCGCCAGCAGCTTAGGGACAGGGGGCGTCTACGAGCAGTACTTC.

This clone was counted only a few times. The chain combines TRBV6-2 or TRBV6-3 with TRBJ2-3, with TRBD2 identical over 8 bases. CDR3 length equals 16 residues. Germline V gives CDR1 MNHEY, CDR2 SVGEGT. The V and J ends lost 2 bases and 1 base, in that order; junction bases with no gene match: 5. CDR3 in amino acids: CASSYLGAGGTDTQYF. CDR3 bases: TGTGCCAGCAGTTACCTAGGAGCGGGAGGCACAGATACGCAGTATTTT.